One sample yielded the 21 T cell receptor beta chains listed below, sequenced in a study of blood T cell repertoires in COVID-19 (dated by TCRdb to about 2020). Preparation of the library involved the immunoSEQ multiplex PCR assay. Not all clones reach the TCRdb copy of this immuneACCESS table, which keeps in-frame sequences only. Checked studies attribute under half of the gap to unresolved V genes and leave the rest unexplained. The sample table records about 320,000 clones; about 85% of these occur just once. The top ten constitute 5.5% to 6% of the sample. The sample was PBMCs or T cells enriched from blood (not recorded which). These receptors were collected from a woman younger than 45 who had recovered from COVID-19.

The CDR3 nucleotides are TGCGCCAGTCAGGGGTTCAACACCGGGGAGCTGTTTTTT. Translation gives CASQGFNTGELFF. The chain couples TRBV10-1 to TRBJ2-2; D might be TRBD1 (6 bases). Per germline, CDR1 WNHNN and CDR2 SYGVQD (reference sequence). Between the trimmed V and J ends, which lost 9 bases and 2 bases, there was a span of 10 bases. This CDR3 is built from 13 residues.

The V and J genes are TRBV2 and TRBJ1-6; maybe TRBD1 (6 bases). The CDR3 length is 14 residues. From germline, CDR1 is SNHLY and CDR2 FYNNEI. The V and J ends lost 5 bases and 10 bases respectively, with 15 bases between them. The CDR3 DNA reads as TGTGCCAGCAGTCCCGGCAGGGGTGGGTCACCCCTCCACTTT. Translated: CASSPGRGGSPLHF.

This sequence joins TRBV30 and TRBJ1-6; weak D call: TRBD1 (5 bases). The CDR3 is made up of 14 amino acids. Trimming took 6 bases from V and 7 from J, leaving 16 bases between them. Germline V gene data show CDR1 as GTSNPN and CDR2 as SVGIG (reference sequence). Written as DNA, the CDR3 is TGTGCCTGTTACCTCGGGGGAGTGAATTCACCCCTCCACTTT. This encodes CACYLGGVNSPLHF.

This chain uses TRBV5-1 with TRBJ1-2; D is perhaps TRBD1 (5 bases). The CDR3 runs 14 residues. Germline V gene data show CDR1 as SGHRS and CDR2 as YFSETQ. The ends were cut back, 4 bases at V and 4 bases at J, with 14 bases in the middle. The CDR3 coding sequence is TGCGCCAGCAGCCCTGGGGGAGGCGGCTATGGCTACACCTTC. Encoded protein: CASSPGGGGYGYTF. Variable domain in full (rest from reference TRBV5-1 and TRBJ1-2): KAGVTQTPRYLIKTRGQQVTLSCSPISGHRSVSWYQQTPGQGLQFLFEYFSETQRNKGNFPGRFSGRQFSNSRSEMNVSTLELGDSALYLCASSPGGGGYGYTFGSGTRLTVV.

The gene calls are TRBV27 and TRBJ2-5, with D possibly being TRBD1 (6 bases). The germline CDR1 and CDR2 sequences are MNHEY and SMNVEV (reference sequence). The CDR3 has 14 residues. Trimming left V 4 bases short and J 5 bases short, with 14 bases between. CDR3 amino acids: CASSSQGPKETQYF. The CDR3 nucleotides are TGTGCCAGCAGTTCACAGGGCCCGAAGGAGACCCAGTACTTC.

The chain combines TRBV27 with TRBJ2-5, with TRBD2 identical over 10 bases. Germline V CDR1 and CDR2: MNHEY, SMNVEV (reference sequence). V dropped 5 bases and J dropped 6; count of bases not matched to a gene: 12. This CDR3 contains 16 residues. CDR3 region: CASSSLVAGGWKTQYF. The CDR3 DNA reads as TGTGCCAGCAGTAGTCTCGTAGCGGGGGGCTGGAAGACCCAGTACTTC.

The chain recombines TRBV19 with TRBJ1-3, with TRBD1 matching over 11 bases. The trim removed 3 bases at V and 4 bases at J, leaving 11 bases unmatched. CDR1 is LNHDA, CDR2 SQIVND, per germline (reference sequence). This CDR3 comprises 18 residues. Written as DNA, the CDR3 is TGTGCCAGTAGTATTCGTGGACAGGGGGCGCGCTCCGGAAACACCATATATTTT. Residues: CASSIRGQGARSGNTIYF.

The chain combines TRBV6-5 with TRBJ1-5; 8 nucleotides align to TRBD1. The CDR3 runs 14 residues. Germline CDR1 MNHEY, CDR2 SVGAGI. V shed 2 bases and J 5 bases; nucleotides not matched to a gene: 2. CDR3 sequence (DNA): TGTGCCAGCAGTTACGGACAGGGCTATCAGCCCCAGCATTTT. Translated, it gives CASSYGQGYQPQHF.

J is TRBJ1-1 and V is TRBV9; 8 bases align to TRBD1. V gave up 3 bases and J gave up 5 bases; unmatched junction bases: 6. The length of the CDR3 is 14 residues. Germline CDR1 and CDR2: SGDLS and YYNGEE. The CDR3 DNA reads as TGTGCCAGCAGCGCGACAGGGGTGAGGACTGAAGCTTTCTTT. Translating gives CASSATGVRTEAFF.

This clone was seen only once. The chain is built from TRBV9 and TRBJ1-2; possible D gene TRBD1, 6 bases. Trimming took 4 bases from V and 4 from J, leaving 14 bases between them. Looked up from germline, CDR1 is SGDLS and CDR2 is YYNGEE. The CDR3 length is 14 residues. The CDR3 region has the DNA TGTGCCAGCAGCCCCGACCAGGGGAGCTATGGCTACACCTTC. Amino acid sequence: CASSPDQGSYGYTF.

The V gene is TRBV25-1, the J gene TRBJ1-3; TRBD1 agrees at 7 bases. Trimming removed 5 bases from V and 0 bases from J; junction bases left unmatched: 1. The CDR3 is made up of 14 amino acids. Germline CDR1 MGHDK, CDR2 SYGVNS. The CDR3 coding sequence is TGTGCCAGCAGTAGACAGGGCTCTGGAAACACCATATATTTT. It encodes CASSRQGSGNTIYF.

The chain has TRBV15 and TRBJ1-4; 8 bases map to TRBD1. The trim removed 2 bases at V and 6 bases at J, leaving 5 bases unmatched. The CDR3 has 15 residues. Germline CDR1 LNHNV, CDR2 YYDKDF (reference sequence). The CDR3 DNA sequence: TGTGCCACCAGCAGATTACAGGGGGGGGATGAAAAACTGTTTTTT. This sequence encodes CATSRLQGGDEKLFF.

The CDR3 sequence is CASSQELGNQPQHF. CDR3 sequence (DNA): TGTGCCAGCAGCCAAGAACTAGGCAATCAGCCCCAGCATTTT. The J gene is TRBJ1-5, the V gene TRBV3-1 (or the pseudogene TRBV3-2), with D hard to call. V lost 0 bases to trimming and J lost 2 bases, with 5 bases between them. Germline assignment: CDR1 LGHDT and CDR2 YNNKEL (reference sequence). The CDR3 spans 14 residues.

The V call is TRBV6-5, the J call TRBJ1-2; 7 bases align to TRBD1. Trimming cost V 5 bases and J 4 bases; bases outside gene matches: 7. Germline V lookup: CDR1 MNHEY, CDR2 SVGAGI. CDR3 length: 14 residues. This CDR3 is CASSPGTASYGYTF. DNA of the CDR3: TGTGCCAGCAGTCCCGGGACAGCTTCCTATGGCTACACCTTC.

The gene calls are TRBV5-5 and TRBJ2-7; 7 bases are shared with TRBD1. Germline V gives CDR1 SGHKS, CDR2 YYEKEE (reference sequence). This CDR3 is 16 amino acids long. The junction had 13 bases not matched to a gene; V was cut back by 0 bases and J by 7 bases. The CDR3 region has the DNA TGTGCCAGCAGCTTGGGATCCGGGACAGTGATCTTGGAGCAGTACTTC. Amino acids: CASSLGSGTVILEQYF.

The chain links TRBV6-5 to TRBJ1-2; 9 nucleotides match TRBD1. Germline lookup yields CDR1 MNHEY and CDR2 SVGAGI. The CDR3 spans 14 residues. The V gene end was trimmed by 2 bases and the J gene end by 6 bases; junction bases not matched to a gene: 4. The chain's CDR3 is CASSYVGTGNGYTF. In DNA form, the CDR3 reads TGTGCCAGCAGTTACGTGGGGACAGGGAATGGCTACACCTTC.

This clone was seen a single time. The sample contains more than one DNA sequence encoding this CDR3. This chain uses TRBV19 with TRBJ1-1; the D gene is possibly TRBD1 (6 bases). This CDR3 has 13 amino acids. Germline V lookup: CDR1 LNHDA, CDR2 SQIVND (reference sequence). V gave up 4 bases and J gave up 4 bases, with 10 bases separating them. This CDR3 reads CASSRGRGTEAFF. The CDR3 DNA sequence: TGTGCCAGTAGTAGAGGCAGGGGCACTGAAGCTTTCTTT.

This chain uses TRBV19 with TRBJ2-3; D perhaps matches TRBD1 (5 bases). Germline V gene lookup returns CDR1 LNHDA and CDR2 SQIVND (reference sequence). The CDR3 consists of 16 residues. The ends were cut back, 1 base at V and 4 bases at J, with 15 bases in the middle. CDR3 residues: CASSIVSGSFADTQYF. In DNA, the CDR3 is TGTGCCAGTAGTATAGTTTCAGGGTCTTTCGCAGATACGCAGTATTTT.

The chain links TRBV18 to TRBJ1-2; 8 bases agree with TRBD1. The CDR3 consists of 14 residues. Unmatched junction bases numbered 5, after V lost 4 bases and J lost 4 bases. From germline, CDR1 is KGHSH and CDR2 LQKENI. The CDR3 coding sequence is TGTGCCAGCTCACACGCAGGGGGCGGCTATGGCTACACCTTC. Residues: CASSHAGGGYGYTF.

The chain uses TRBV20-1 and TRBJ1-3, with D possibly being TRBD1 (5 bases). Per germline, CDR1 DFQATT and CDR2 SNEGSKA (reference sequence). CDR3 length: 14 residues. Trimming removed 3 bases from V and 0 bases from J, with 9 bases in between. The DNA for the CDR3 is TGCAGTGCTAGTGGGGCGAACTCTGGAAACACCATATATTTT. Protein product: CSASGANSGNTIYF.

This sequence joins TRBV30 and TRBJ1-6; D is possibly TRBD1 (6 bases). Trimming left V 7 bases short and J 10 bases short, with 11 bases between. The germline gives CDR1 GTSNPN, CDR2 SVGIG (reference sequence). There are 11 residues in the CDR3. CDR3 sequence reads: CASTGRSPLHF. CDR3 nucleotides: TGTGCCTCTACAGGGCGCTCACCCCTCCACTTT.